This T cell receptor (beta chain) was sequenced in a study of metastatic and nonmetastatic thyroid tumors. No treatment had been given to any patient before thyroid surgery. Using MiXCR, TCRdb re-called clones from the PCR reads. The sample carries 20,000 to 25,000 clones, approximately 20% recorded once. This clone was counted at least ten times. Other DNA variants within this sample encode the same CDR3. The junction had 4 bases not matched to a gene; V was cut back by 2 bases and J by 6 bases. This CDR3 contains 15 residues. CDR1 is LGHDT and CDR2 is YNNKEL in the germline V gene (reference sequence).

Sequenced sample: adjacent normal tissue. The chain joins TRBV3-1 to TRBJ2-1; the match to TRBD2 covers 10 bases. The receptor's source is a female donor with papillary thyroid cancer or a benign thyroid nodule (not recorded which). Some clones in this sample may be carry-over from other donors' samples. The CDR3 region has the DNA TGTGCCAGCAGCCAACATAGCGGGAGGTCCAATGAGCAGTTCTTC. It is translated as CASSQHSGRSNEQFF.